A selection of T cell receptor beta chains follows, all from one sample in a study of monozygotic twins with cystic fibrosis. Sequencing was performed with immunoSEQ multiplex PCR; in TCRdb, only in-frame clones are kept and a portion is missing. The top ten hold approximately 0.5% of the sample, which has around 27,000 clones, roughly nine tenths seen once. Sequenced input: blood. The receptors derive from a girl aged 2-10 years with cystic fibrosis. Both conserved end residues are part of each CDR3. The D gene is left open where the match is weak. Size is omitted from some rows. Given values are once, few, many or a class for expanded clones.

j_call clone_size d_call v_call cdr3_aa cdr3_nt
TRBJ2-1 - - TRBV9 CASSVGRGMWENEQFF TGTGCCAGCAGCGTAGGAAGGGGGATGTGGGAGAATGAGCAGTTCTTC
TRBJ1-2 - - TRBV2 CASSGRGDGYTF TGTGCCAGCAGTGGAAGGGGGGACGGCTACACCTTC
TRBJ2-1 - - TRBV2 CASSGGTYHNEQFF TGTGCCAGCAGCGGGGGAACATATCACAATGAGCAGTTCTTC
TRBJ1-5 - - TRBV19 CASSIAPGAEANQPQHF TGTGCCAGTAGTATTGCCCCCGGGGCCGAAGCCAATCAGCCCCAGCATTTT
TRBJ1-2 - - TRBV11-2 CASSLSLGSYGYTF TGTGCCAGCAGCTTATCCCTGGGTAGCTATGGCTACACCTTC
TRBJ2-7 - - TRBV29-1 CSVLGQTYEQYF TGCAGCGTTTTAGGACAGACCTACGAGCAGTACTTC
TRBJ1-1 - TRBD1 TRBV4-1 CASSITTGVGTEAFF TGCGCCAGCAGCATTACGACAGGGGTAGGGACTGAAGCTTTCTTT
TRBJ2-3 - TRBD2 TRBV9 CASSVEGGGPPADTQYF TGTGCCAGCAGCGTAGAAGGCGGGGGGCCCCCCGCAGATACGCAGTATTTT
TRBJ2-7 - - TRBV29-1 CSVVGLYEQYF TGCAGCGTTGTGGGACTTTACGAGCAGTACTTC
TRBJ2-1 - - TRBV9 CASSASPYNEQFF TGTGCCAGCAGTGCTAGCCCCTACAATGAGCAGTTCTTC
TRBJ2-7 - - TRBV9 CASSELGDWSYEQYF TGTGCCAGCAGCGAACTGGGGGATTGGTCCTACGAGCAGTACTTC
TRBJ1-1 - - TRBV6-5 CASSFRAPTEAFF TGTGCCAGCAGTTTCAGGGCCCCCACTGAAGCTTTCTTT
TRBJ1-5 - - TRBV2 CASSEWGSRNQPQHF TGTGCCAGCAGTGAATGGGGTTCTCGAAATCAGCCCCAGCATTTT
TRBJ1-1 - - TRBV19 CASSPDGDTEAFF TGTGCCAGTAGTCCCGACGGGGACACTGAAGCTTTCTTT
TRBJ1-1 - - TRBV4-2 CASSQDQGNTEAFF TGTGCCAGCAGCCAAGATCAAGGGAACACTGAAGCTTTCTTT
TRBJ2-7 - TRBD1 TRBV5-1 CASSLAHGTAGYEQYF TGCGCCAGCAGCTTGGCCCACGGGACAGCAGGCTACGAGCAGTACTTC
TRBJ1-5 - - TRBV30 CAWGGQPNQPQHF TGTGCCTGGGGTGGACAGCCTAATCAGCCCCAGCATTTT
TRBJ1-2 - - TRBV18 CASSPIKAPTTHNYGYTF TGTGCCAGCTCACCAATAAAAGCCCCGACGACCCACAACTATGGCTACACCTTC
TRBJ1-5 - TRBD1 TRBV5-1 CASSLVGQGDQPQHF TGCGCCAGCAGCTTGGTTGGACAGGGAGATCAGCCCCAGCATTTT
TRBJ2-1 - - TRBV7-2 CASSSRTIPSYNEQFF TGTGCCAGCAGCTCCCGGACTATCCCCTCCTACAATGAGCAGTTCTTC
TRBJ2-2 - TRBD2 TRBV15 CATSTGLAGPPGELFF TGTGCCACCAGCACTGGACTAGCGGGACCCCCCGGGGAGCTGTTTTTT
TRBJ2-3 once - TRBV7-9 CASSDIGGGSTDTQYF TGTGCCAGCAGCGACATCGGTGGGGGTAGTACAGATACGCAGTATTTT
TRBJ2-1 - - TRBV15 CATSKGIGVDNEQFF TGTGCCACCAGCAAGGGAATAGGGGTGGACAATGAGCAGTTCTTC
TRBJ1-4 - TRBD1 TRBV6-5 CASSPDRFSVKELFF TGTGCCAGCAGTCCGGACAGGTTTTCGGTGAAGGAACTGTTTTTT
TRBJ1-5 - TRBD1 TRBV2 CASGNRGSNQPQHF TGTGCCAGTGGAAACAGGGGTAGCAATCAGCCCCAGCATTTT
TRBJ1-5 - - TRBV27 CASSLGFGRNPVEQPQHF TGTGCCAGCAGTTTAGGATTCGGGCGGAACCCGGTGGAGCAGCCCCAGCATTTT
TRBJ1-5 once - TRBV6-1 CASSVGTSNQPQHF TGTGCCAGCAGTGTGGGGACAAGCAATCAGCCCCAGCATTTT
TRBJ1-2 - - TRBV5-4 CASSLDRYGYTF TGTGCCAGCAGCCTTGACAGGTATGGCTACACCTTC
TRBJ2-1 - - TRBV11-3 CASSLMSGGNEQFF TGTGCCAGCAGCTTAATGTCTGGAGGCAATGAGCAGTTCTTC
TRBJ2-7 - TRBD2 TRBV10-3 CAISDPTPLAGGAYEQYF TGTGCCATCAGTGACCCCACACCCCTAGCGGGGGGGGCCTACGAGCAGTACTTC
TRBJ1-2 once - TRBV9 CASSVEGLNYGYTF TGTGCCAGCAGCGTAGAGGGCCTTAACTATGGCTACACCTTC
TRBJ2-5 - TRBD2 TRBV15 CATSRAKRGYQETQYF TGTGCCACCAGCAGAGCAAAGCGGGGGTACCAAGAGACCCAGTACTTC
TRBJ2-3 - TRBD2 TRBV5-4 CASSRGLAGGADTQYF TGTGCCAGCAGCCGGGGACTAGCGGGGGGAGCGGATACGCAGTATTTT
TRBJ1-3 - TRBD1 TRBV19 CASNKDRAGNTIYF TGTGCCAGTAATAAGGACAGGGCTGGAAACACCATATATTTT
TRBJ2-1 - - TRBV5-6 CASSLAFPILYNEQFF TGTGCCAGCAGCTTGGCCTTCCCTATCCTCTACAATGAGCAGTTCTTC
TRBJ2-1 - - TRBV5-4 CASSLVTNEQFF TGTGCCAGCAGCTTGGTGACCAATGAGCAGTTCTTC
TRBJ1-2 - - TRBV6-5 CASKVGGRYGYTF TGTGCCAGCAAGGTCGGGGGCAGGTATGGCTACACCTTC
TRBJ2-7 - - TRBV4-3 CASSQDPRTAFYEQYF TGCGCCAGCAGCCAAGATCCTAGGACAGCCTTCTACGAGCAGTACTTC
TRBJ1-4 - - TRBV18 CASSRTQEGIDEKLFF TGTGCCAGCTCACGCACCCAAGAGGGGATTGATGAAAAACTGTTTTTT
TRBJ1-5 - - TRBV5-6 CASSLKGHLSNQPQHF TGTGCCAGCAGCTTAAAGGGACACCTTAGCAATCAGCCCCAGCATTTT
TRBJ1-1 - - TRBV14 CASSANTEAFF TGTGCCAGCAGCGCGAACACTGAAGCTTTCTTT
TRBJ2-5 - - TRBV9 CASISLWYQETQYF TGTGCCAGCATCTCCCTATGGTACCAAGAGACCCAGTACTTC
TRBJ1-2 - - TRBV27 CASSPDVGAFYGYTF TGTGCCAGCAGCCCAGATGTAGGAGCGTTCTATGGCTACACCTTC
TRBJ2-3 few - TRBV18 CASSPGGVGDTQYF TGTGCCAGCTCACCGGGGGGAGTGGGAGATACGCAGTATTTT
TRBJ1-6 - TRBD1 TRBV19 CASRTRTGAVLHF TGTGCCAGCCGCACCAGGACAGGGGCCGTACTCCACTTT
TRBJ2-1 few - TRBV28 CASSLVDRGNEQFF TGTGCCAGCAGTTTGGTCGACCGGGGCAATGAGCAGTTCTTC
TRBJ2-5 - - TRBV2 CAGGGGGRTQYF TGTGCCGGGGGAGGGGGCGGTAGGACCCAGTACTTC